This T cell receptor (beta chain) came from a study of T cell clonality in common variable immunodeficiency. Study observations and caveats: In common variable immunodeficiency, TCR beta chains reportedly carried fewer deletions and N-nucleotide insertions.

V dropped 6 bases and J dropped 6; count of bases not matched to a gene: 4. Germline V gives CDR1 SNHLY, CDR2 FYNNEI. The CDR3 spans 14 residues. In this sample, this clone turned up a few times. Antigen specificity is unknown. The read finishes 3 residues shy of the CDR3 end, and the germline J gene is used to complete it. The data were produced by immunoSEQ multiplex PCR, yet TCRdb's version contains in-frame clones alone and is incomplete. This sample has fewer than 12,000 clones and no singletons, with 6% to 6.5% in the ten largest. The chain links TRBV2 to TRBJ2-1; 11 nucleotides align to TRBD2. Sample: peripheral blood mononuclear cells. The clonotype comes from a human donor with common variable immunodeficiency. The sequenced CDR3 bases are TGTGCCAGCAGAAAAGGGACTAGCGGCAATGAG. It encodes CASRKGTSGNE. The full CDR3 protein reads CASRKGTSGNEQFF.